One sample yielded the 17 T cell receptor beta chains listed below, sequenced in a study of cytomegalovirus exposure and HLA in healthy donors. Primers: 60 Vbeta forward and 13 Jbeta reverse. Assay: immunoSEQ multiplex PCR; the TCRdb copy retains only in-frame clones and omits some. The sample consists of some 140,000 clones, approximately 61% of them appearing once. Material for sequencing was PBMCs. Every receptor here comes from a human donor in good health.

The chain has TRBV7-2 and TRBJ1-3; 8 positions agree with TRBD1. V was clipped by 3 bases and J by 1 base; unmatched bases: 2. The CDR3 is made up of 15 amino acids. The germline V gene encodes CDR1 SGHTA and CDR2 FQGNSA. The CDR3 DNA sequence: TGTGCCAGCAGCTTCGACAGGGGATCTGGAAACACCATATATTTT. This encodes CASSFDRGSGNTIYF.

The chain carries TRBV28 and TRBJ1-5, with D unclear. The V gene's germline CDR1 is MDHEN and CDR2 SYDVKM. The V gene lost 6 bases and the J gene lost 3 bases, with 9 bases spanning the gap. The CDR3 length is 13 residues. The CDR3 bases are TGTGCCAGCAGGGCAGATTACAATCAGCCCCAGCATTTT. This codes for CASRADYNQPQHF.

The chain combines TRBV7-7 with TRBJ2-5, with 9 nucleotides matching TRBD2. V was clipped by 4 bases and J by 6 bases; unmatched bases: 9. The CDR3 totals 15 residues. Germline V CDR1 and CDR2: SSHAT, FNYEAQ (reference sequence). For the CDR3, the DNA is TGTGCCAGCAGCTACGGAGGCGGGAGGGGAAAGACCCAGTACTTC. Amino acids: CASSYGGGRGKTQYF. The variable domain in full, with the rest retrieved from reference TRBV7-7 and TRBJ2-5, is GAGVSQSPRYKVTKRGQDVTLRCDPISSHATLYWYQQALGQGPEFLTYFNYEAQPDKSGLPSDRFSAERPEGSISTLTIQRTEQRDSAMYRCASSYGGGRGKTQYFGPGTRLLVL.

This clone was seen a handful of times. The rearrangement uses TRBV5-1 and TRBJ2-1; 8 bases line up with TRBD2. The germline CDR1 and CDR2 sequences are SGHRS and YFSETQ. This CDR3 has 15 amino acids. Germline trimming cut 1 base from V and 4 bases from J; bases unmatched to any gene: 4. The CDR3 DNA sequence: TGCGCCAGCAGCTTGCGTCTAGCGGGTTACAATGAGCAGTTCTTC. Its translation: CASSLRLAGYNEQFF.

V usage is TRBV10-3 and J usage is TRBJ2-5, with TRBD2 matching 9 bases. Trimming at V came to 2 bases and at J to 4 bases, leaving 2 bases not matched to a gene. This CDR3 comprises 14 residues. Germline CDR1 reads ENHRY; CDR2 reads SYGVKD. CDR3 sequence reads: CAISEVAGAETQYF. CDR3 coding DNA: TGTGCCATCAGTGAGGTAGCGGGAGCAGAGACCCAGTACTTC.

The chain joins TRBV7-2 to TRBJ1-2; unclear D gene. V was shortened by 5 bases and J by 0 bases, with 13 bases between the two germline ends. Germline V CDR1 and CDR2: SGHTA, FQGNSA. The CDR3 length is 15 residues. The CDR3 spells CASSALNVANYGYTF. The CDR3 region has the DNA TGTGCCAGCAGCGCCCTAAACGTGGCTAACTATGGCTACACCTTC.

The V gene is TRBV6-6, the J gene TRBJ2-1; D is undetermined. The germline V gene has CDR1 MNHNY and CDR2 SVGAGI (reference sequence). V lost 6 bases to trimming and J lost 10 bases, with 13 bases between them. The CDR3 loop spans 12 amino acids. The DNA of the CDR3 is TGTGCCAGCAGGCCATCTAGACTGGAGCAGTTCTTC. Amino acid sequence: CASRPSRLEQFF.

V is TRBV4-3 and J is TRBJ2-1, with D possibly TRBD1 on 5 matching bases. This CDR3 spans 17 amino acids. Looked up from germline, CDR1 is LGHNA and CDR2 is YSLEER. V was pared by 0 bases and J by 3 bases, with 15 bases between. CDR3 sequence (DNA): TGCGCCAGCAGCCAAGATCGGTCAGGGAACGGCTACAATGAGCAGTTCTTC. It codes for CASSQDRSGNGYNEQFF.

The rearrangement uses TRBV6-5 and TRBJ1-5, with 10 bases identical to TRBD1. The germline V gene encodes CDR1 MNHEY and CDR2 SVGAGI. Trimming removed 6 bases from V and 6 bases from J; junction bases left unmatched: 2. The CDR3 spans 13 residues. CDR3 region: CASRTGGGQPQHF. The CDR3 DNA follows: TGTGCCAGCAGGACAGGGGGCGGTCAGCCCCAGCATTTT.

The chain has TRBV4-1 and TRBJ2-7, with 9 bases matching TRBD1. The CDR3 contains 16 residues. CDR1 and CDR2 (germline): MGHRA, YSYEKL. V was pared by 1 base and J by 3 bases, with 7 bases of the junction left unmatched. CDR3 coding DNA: TGCGCCAGCAGCCAAGCGGGGGGACAGGGTTTCTACGAGCAGTACTTC. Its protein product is CASSQAGGQGFYEQYF.

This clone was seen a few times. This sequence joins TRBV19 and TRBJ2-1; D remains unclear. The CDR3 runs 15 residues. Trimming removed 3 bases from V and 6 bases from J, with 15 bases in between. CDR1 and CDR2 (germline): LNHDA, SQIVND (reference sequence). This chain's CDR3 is CASSISRPVPNEQFF. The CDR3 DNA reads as TGTGCCAGTAGTATTTCTAGGCCGGTCCCCAATGAGCAGTTCTTC.

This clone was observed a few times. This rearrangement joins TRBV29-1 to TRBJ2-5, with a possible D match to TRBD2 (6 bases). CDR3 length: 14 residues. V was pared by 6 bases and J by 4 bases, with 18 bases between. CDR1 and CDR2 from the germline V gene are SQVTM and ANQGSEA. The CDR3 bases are TGCAGCGTCGTCTTAGGGCCCGGGGGAGAGACCCAGTACTTC. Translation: CSVVLGPGGETQYF.

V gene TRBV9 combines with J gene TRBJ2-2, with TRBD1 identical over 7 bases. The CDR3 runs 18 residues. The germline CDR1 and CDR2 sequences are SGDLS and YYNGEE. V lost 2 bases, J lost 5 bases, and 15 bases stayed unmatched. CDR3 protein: CASSVTQNTGTVTGELFF. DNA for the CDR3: TGTGCCAGCAGCGTCACTCAAAACACCGGGACAGTTACCGGGGAGCTGTTTTTT. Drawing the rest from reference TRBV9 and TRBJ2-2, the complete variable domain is DSGVTQTPKHLITATGQRVTLRCSPRSGDLSVYWYQQSLDQGLQFLIQYYNGEERAKGNILERFSAQQFPDLHSELNLSSLELGDSALYFCASSVTQNTGTVTGELFFGEGSRLTVL.

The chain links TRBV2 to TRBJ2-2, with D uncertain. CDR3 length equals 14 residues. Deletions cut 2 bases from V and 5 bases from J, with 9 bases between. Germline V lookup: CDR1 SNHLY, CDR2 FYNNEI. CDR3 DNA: TGTGCCAGCAGTGAACAGTTCCCAACCGGGGAGCTGTTTTTT. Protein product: CASSEQFPTGELFF.

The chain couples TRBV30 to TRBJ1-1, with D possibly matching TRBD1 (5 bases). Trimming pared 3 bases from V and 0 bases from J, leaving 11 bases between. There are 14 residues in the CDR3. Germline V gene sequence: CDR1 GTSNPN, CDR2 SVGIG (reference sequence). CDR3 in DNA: TGTGCCTGGAGGAGGACAACTATGAACACTGAAGCTTTCTTT. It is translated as CAWRRTTMNTEAFF.

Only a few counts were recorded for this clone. The chain's CDR3 is CASSLVGSDMETQYF. CDR3 sequence (DNA): TGTGCCAGCAGCTTGGTAGGGAGCGATATGGAGACCCAGTACTTC. V gene TRBV5-5 combines with J gene TRBJ2-5; D is perhaps TRBD2 (5 bases). Germline V gene sequence: CDR1 SGHKS, CDR2 YYEKEE (reference sequence). The V end lost 0 bases, the J end lost 5 bases, and 14 bases lay between the germline ends. The CDR3 length is 15 residues.

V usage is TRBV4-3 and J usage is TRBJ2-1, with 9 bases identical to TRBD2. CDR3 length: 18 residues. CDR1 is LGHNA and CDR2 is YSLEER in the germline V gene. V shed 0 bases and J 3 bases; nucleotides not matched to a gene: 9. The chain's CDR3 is CASSQEPPSSGIYNEQFF. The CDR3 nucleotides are TGCGCCAGCAGCCAAGAACCCCCCTCTAGCGGGATCTACAATGAGCAGTTCTTC.